This section outlines one TCR beta chain sequence together with its context. What it binds is unknown. This CDR3 is 14 amino acids long. Germline values: CDR1 MGHRA, CDR2 YSYEKL. V was clipped by 0 bases and J by 0 bases, with 3 bases between them. This entry comes from a study of blood T cells in healthy people across ages. Study background: In model experiments, template switching was able to capture about one barcoded beta molecule for every two T cells that were present.

Study outcomes and limitations: The study regarded diversity estimates from one million T cells as underestimates. Measured against age, TCR beta diversity per million T cells decreased in a roughly linear manner.

Peripheral blood from each donor was collected in a volume of 8.5 to 10 milliliters. PCR was performed a second time for 7 to 11 cycles using a sample-barcoded 5' primer and a J-beta primer mix. TCRdb reprocessed the 5' RACE reads via MiXCR and lists one record per CDR3 protein. Of 600,000 to 850,000 distinct CDR3 sequences in the sample, approximately 25% were seen once. These records were also assigned to another study, of T cells of mothers and their children.

Sequenced material: blood. The rearrangement joins TRBV4-1 to TRBJ2-4; D not resolved. The receptor comes from a boy between 10 and 17 years old in good health. This chain's CDR3 is CASSQEVAKNIQYF. The CDR3 DNA reads as TGCGCCAGCAGCCAAGAGGTAGCCAAAAACATTCAGTACTTC.